This TCR beta chain was retrieved from a study of tumor and adjacent non-tumor tissue in lung cancer. RNA was extracted from bulk tissue without any cell sorting. This CDR3 comprises 9 residues. CDR1 and CDR2 from the germline V gene are SQVTM and ANQGSEA. Three rounds of nested PCR, following a modified ARM-PCR protocol, produced the TCRbeta library. TCRdb re-derived calls from the multiplex PCR reads in MiXCR, one entry per CDR3 protein. The sample includes 65,000 to 95,000 distinct CDR3 sequences, 80% to 85% of them seen just once. The sequenced material came from lung tumor tissue. The chain has TRBV29-1 and TRBJ2-1, with D unclear. The sequence was obtained from a woman aged 45-65 years with non-small cell lung cancer. CDR3 DNA sequence: TGCAGTGGGGATGGGCCGGAGTTCTTC. Residues: CSGDGPEFF.